The T cell receptor beta chain described here comes from a study of CD8 T cells in ankylosing spondylitis. Broader study findings: CD8+ cells made up the disease-linked clones, which were relatively rare in peripheral blood. There was a TCR beta motif, made of fewer than 10 highly homologous variants, that appeared characteristic of ankylosing spondylitis blood. Enrichment of disease-linked clones was reportedly significant in matched ankylosing spondylitis synovial fluid.

Making the TCR beta libraries involved quantitative 5'-RACE with molecular barcodes. TCRdb recomputed calls from the 5' RACE reads with MiXCR, one row per CDR3 protein. In the table there are more than 300,000 distinct CDR3 sequences, 6.5% to 10% of which are singletons. CDR1 MNHNS and CDR2 SASEGT come from the germline V gene. Trimming shortened V by 5 bases and J by 4 bases, and 15 bases separated the two germline ends. The CDR3 runs 15 residues. In regard to this clonotype: Its antigen is not known.

Sequenced material: blood, either unsorted or a sorted T cell fraction (not recorded which). V and J are TRBV6-1 and TRBJ2-1, with a possible D match to TRBD1 (6 bases). The clonotype comes from a male donor with ankylosing spondylitis. The CDR3 loop reads CASSQDPRGYNEQFF. Here the CDR3 DNA reads TGTGCCAGCAGTCAAGATCCCAGGGGATACAATGAGCAGTTCTTC.